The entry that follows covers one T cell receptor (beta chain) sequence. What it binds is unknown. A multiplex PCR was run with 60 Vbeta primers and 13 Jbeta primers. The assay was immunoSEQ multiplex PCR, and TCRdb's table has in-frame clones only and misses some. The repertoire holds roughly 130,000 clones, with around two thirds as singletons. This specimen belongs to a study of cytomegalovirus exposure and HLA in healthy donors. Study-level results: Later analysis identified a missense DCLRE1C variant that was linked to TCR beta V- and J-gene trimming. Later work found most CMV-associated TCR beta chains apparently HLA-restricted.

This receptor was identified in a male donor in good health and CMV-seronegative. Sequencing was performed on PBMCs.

This CDR3 reads CSVRWTEGTEAFF. Here the CDR3 DNA reads TGCAGCGTGAGGTGGACTGAAGGCACTGAAGCTTTCTTT. The rearrangement uses TRBV29-1 and TRBJ1-1; D not resolved. The CDR3 sequence is 13 residues long. V shed 6 bases and J shed 4 bases, with 15 bases lying between them. Germline values: CDR1 SQVTM, CDR2 ANQGSEA.